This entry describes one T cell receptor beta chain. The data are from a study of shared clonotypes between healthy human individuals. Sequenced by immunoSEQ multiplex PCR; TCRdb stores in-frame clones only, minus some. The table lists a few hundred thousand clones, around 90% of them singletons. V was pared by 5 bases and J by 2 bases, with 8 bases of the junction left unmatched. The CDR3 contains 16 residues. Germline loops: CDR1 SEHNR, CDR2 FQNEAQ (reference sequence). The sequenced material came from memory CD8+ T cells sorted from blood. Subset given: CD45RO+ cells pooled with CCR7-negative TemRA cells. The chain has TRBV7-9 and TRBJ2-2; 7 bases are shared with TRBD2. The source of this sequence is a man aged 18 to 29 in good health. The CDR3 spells CASSRYLAANTGELFF. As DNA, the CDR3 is TGTGCCAGCAGCAGATACCTAGCGGCAAACACCGGGGAGCTGTTTTTT.